These T cell receptor beta chains were read from a single sample in a study of shared clonotypes between healthy human individuals. Produced via immunoSEQ multiplex PCR; TCRdb's table is partial and in-frame only. The sample holds 550,000 to 700,000 clones, less than 80% seen once. Material for sequencing was memory CD4+ T cells sorted from blood. Receptors originate from a woman under 40 in good health. The CDR3 runs from the conserved cysteine through the conserved F or W. A D gene is named only where the DNA matches it firmly. Clone size is not always given. Where it is, it says once, few, many or a class for expanded clones.

j_call,v_call,d_call,clone_size,cdr3_nt,cdr3_aa
TRBJ2-7,TRBV6-5,NA,NA,TGTGCCAGCAGTTACTCAAGGGGACGGAACTACGAGCAGTACTTC,CASSYSRGRNYEQYF
TRBJ2-1,TRBV20-1,NA,NA,TGCAGTGCCGCGGCACGATTCGAGCAGTTCTTC,CSAAARFEQFF
TRBJ2-5,TRBV5-1,NA,NA,TGCGCCAGCAGCTTGATGCGGGCACAAGAGACCCAGTACTTC,CASSLMRAQETQYF
TRBJ1-5,TRBV19,NA,NA,TGTGCCAGTAGTCCCCCATGGGGGCGAGATCAGCCCCAGCATTTT,CASSPPWGRDQPQHF
TRBJ2-3,TRBV11-2,TRBD2,NA,TGTGCCAGCAGCCAAGTAGCGGGAGGAACAGATACGCAGTATTTT,CASSQVAGGTDTQYF
TRBJ2-1,TRBV7-2,NA,NA,TGTGCCAGCAGCCCCCTGGGACAAGCGCGCACCTACAATGAGCAGTTCTTC,CASSPLGQARTYNEQFF
TRBJ1-5,TRBV5-1,NA,NA,TGCGCCAGCAGCCCTGCGGGAGGGGACGGCAATCAGCCCCAGCATTTT,CASSPAGGDGNQPQHF
TRBJ1-5,TRBV6-5,NA,NA,TGTGCCAGCAGCCGTGACGGGAATCAGCCCCAGCATTTT,CASSRDGNQPQHF
TRBJ1-2,TRBV28,NA,NA,TGTGCCAGCAGTCAAACGATCGGAGGGGGGGATAACTATGGCTACACCTTC,CASSQTIGGGDNYGYTF
TRBJ1-5,TRBV10-3,NA,NA,TGTGTCATCAGCGGACGTCCCGATGAGCCCCAGCATTTT,CVISGRPDEPQHF
TRBJ2-2,TRBV4-2,TRBD1,NA,TGTGCCAGCAAACAGGGGGCAGAGGACACCGGGGAGCTGTTTTTT,CASKQGAEDTGELFF
TRBJ2-7,TRBV28,TRBD1,NA,TGTGCCAGCAGTTTATACGGTTTGGTACTGAAATTTCAGGACAGGGAGGACAAGTACGAGCAGTACTTC,CASSLYGLVLKFQDREDKYEQYF
TRBJ2-1,TRBV29-1,NA,NA,TGCAGCGTTCCGGGGGTCCTCTACAATGAGCAGTTCTTC,CSVPGVLYNEQFF
TRBJ2-3,TRBV11-2,NA,NA,TGTGCCAGCAGTCTAGGGGGGGACACAGATACGCAGTATTTT,CASSLGGDTDTQYF
TRBJ2-2,TRBV27,TRBD2,NA,TGTGCCAGCAGTCCACTAGCGACGATGAACACCGGGGAGCTGTTTTTT,CASSPLATMNTGELFF
TRBJ1-3,TRBV28,NA,NA,TGTGCCAGCAGTTTCGGGGGCTCTGGAAACACCATATATTTT,CASSFGGSGNTIYF
TRBJ1-2,TRBV4-1,NA,NA,TGCGCCAGCAGCCAAGATTTAGGAGGAGATGGCTACACCTTC,CASSQDLGGDGYTF
TRBJ2-3,TRBV19,NA,few,TGTGCCAGTAGTATATCAGGGAATAGCGATACGCAGTATTTT,CASSISGNSDTQYF
TRBJ2-7,TRBV2,NA,NA,TGTGCCAGCAGTCTTTCGGGGGACGGGCTCTACGAGCAGTACTTC,CASSLSGDGLYEQYF
TRBJ2-2,TRBV7-9,NA,once,TGTGCCAGCAGCCCTATCCGAGGGGCCGGCACCGGGGAGCTGTTTTTT,CASSPIRGAGTGELFF
TRBJ2-5,TRBV18,NA,NA,TGTGCCAGCTCACGTTCTCGGACCGAGAAAGAGACCCAGTACTTC,CASSRSRTEKETQYF
TRBJ2-1,TRBV10-3,TRBD2,NA,TGTGCCATCCAGGGACTAGCGGACAATGAGCAGTTCTTC,CAIQGLADNEQFF
TRBJ2-3,TRBV9,NA,NA,TGTGCCAGCAGCCGGACCTTCACAGATACGCAGTATTTT,CASSRTFTDTQYF
TRBJ2-7,TRBV5-5,TRBD1,NA,TGTGCCAGCAGCTCCACGACAGGGGGCGCGGGGGAGCAGTACTTC,CASSSTTGGAGEQYF
TRBJ2-7,TRBV2,NA,few,TGTGCCAGCACCCTAAGGGGAAGGGGGAGCTCCTACGAGCAGTACTTC,CASTLRGRGSSYEQYF
TRBJ1-5,TRBV28,NA,NA,TGTGCCAGCAGGGGTAGCAGCAATCAGCCCCAGCATTTT,CASRGSSNQPQHF
TRBJ2-2,TRBV4-1,TRBD2,NA,TGCGCCAGCAGCAAAAGGGGTGGTCTAGCGGGCGAAAACACCGGGGAGCTGTTTTTT,CASSKRGGLAGENTGELFF
TRBJ1-2,TRBV27,NA,NA,TGTGCCAGCAGTTTCTCCGGGGGGTTTGGCTACACCTTC,CASSFSGGFGYTF
TRBJ1-2,TRBV20-1,NA,NA,TGCAGTGCTAATGGGGGCGCGGGCTACACCTTC,CSANGGAGYTF
TRBJ1-2,TRBV7-9,NA,NA,TGTGCCAGCAGCTCACGGACAGCTTTCTATGGCTACACCTTC,CASSSRTAFYGYTF
TRBJ2-1,TRBV21-1,NA,NA,TGTGCCAGCAGCAAGGGCTTCGTAGGGACTACACGTAGAAGCTCCTACAATGAGCAGTTCTTC,CASSKGFVGTTRRSSYNEQFF
TRBJ2-7,TRBV7-9,TRBD2,NA,TGTGCCAGCAGCACAGTCCGCGGGAGGGGCAAAGCGATGGGGCAGTACTTC,CASSTVRGRGKAMGQYF
TRBJ1-4,TRBV9,NA,NA,TGTGCCAGCAGCGCCGGGCGAAATGAAAAACTGTTTTTT,CASSAGRNEKLFF
TRBJ2-1,TRBV7-3,TRBD2,NA,TGTGCCAGCAGCTTAAGGGCTAGCGGGAGAAATGAGCAGTTCTTC,CASSLRASGRNEQFF
TRBJ2-1,TRBV5-1,TRBD2,few,TGCGCCAGCAGCGCCCCTAGCGGCTCCTACAATGAGCAGTTCTTC,CASSAPSGSYNEQFF
TRBJ1-1,TRBV5-1,NA,few,TGCGCCAGCAGCTGGGGACACGAGAACACTGAAGCTTTCTTT,CASSWGHENTEAFF
TRBJ2-3,TRBV10-1,TRBD1,NA,TGCGCCAGCAGTGAGGGGGGACAGGGGTTGGATACGCAGTATTTT,CASSEGGQGLDTQYF
TRBJ2-5,TRBV5-8,TRBD2,NA,TGTGCCAGCAGCCGACTACTTAGCGGGAGGGCCCGCCAAGAGACCCAGTACTTC,CASSRLLSGRARQETQYF
TRBJ2-7,TRBV5-1,NA,NA,TGCGCCAGCAGCTTAGGACAGCGAGGGATCCAGTACTTC,CASSLGQRGIQYF
TRBJ2-7,TRBV28,NA,NA,TGTGCCAGCAGTTTACTAGCCGACCTGAGGCACGAGCAGTACTTC,CASSLLADLRHEQYF
TRBJ2-1,TRBV5-4,NA,NA,TGTGCCAGCAGCCCAGGCGGAAGAGTGAGCTCCTACAATGAGCAGTTCTTC,CASSPGGRVSSYNEQFF
TRBJ2-3,TRBV4-2,NA,NA,TGTGCCAGCAGCCAAGGGCGCCGGAACAGCGGCGCAGATACGCAGTATTTT,CASSQGRRNSGADTQYF